This T cell receptor beta chain is drawn from a study of molecular identifiers for immune sequencing clone quantification. Germline values: CDR1 SGHAT, CDR2 FQNNGV. Trimming at V came to 0 bases and at J to 6 bases, leaving 6 bases not matched to a gene. CDR3 length: 17 amino acids. TCRdb redid the calling of the PCR reads with MiXCR, one entry per CDR3 protein. Among about 500,000 distinct CDR3 sequences listed, over 20% were seen once. V and J are TRBV11-2 and TRBJ2-1; 12 nucleotides align to TRBD1. The specimen was naive CD8+ T cells from blood, with Jurkat cell RNA spiked in. The subset was: FACS-sorted CD8+CD4-CCR7+CD45RA+ naive T cells. The source of this sequence is a human donor in good health. Some libraries in this study had Jurkat cell RNA spiked in. The CDR3 region has the DNA TGTGCCAGCAGCTTAGAAGTGGGACAGGGGGCGTTCAATGAGCAGTTCTTC. This translates into CASSLEVGQGAFNEQFF.